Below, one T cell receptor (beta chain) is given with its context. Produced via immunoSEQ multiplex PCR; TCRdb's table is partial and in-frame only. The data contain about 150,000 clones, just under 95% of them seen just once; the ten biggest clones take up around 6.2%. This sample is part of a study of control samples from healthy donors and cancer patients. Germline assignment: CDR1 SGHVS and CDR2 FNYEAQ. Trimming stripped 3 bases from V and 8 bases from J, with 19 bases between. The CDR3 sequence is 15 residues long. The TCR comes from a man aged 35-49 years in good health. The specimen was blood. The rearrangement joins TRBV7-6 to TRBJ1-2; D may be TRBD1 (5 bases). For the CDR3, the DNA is TGTGCCAGCAGCTTGTCGGCGGGGCAGGGTAGCGGCTACACCTTC. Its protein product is CASSLSAGQGSGYTF.